The clone carrying this T cell receptor (beta chain) has just one count. Its antigen remains unknown. The CDR3 is 14 residues long. Germline V lookup: CDR1 ENHRY, CDR2 SYGVKD. Trimming cost V 4 bases and J 1 base, with 10 bases left between them. This specimen comes from a study of T cells in localized non-small cell lung cancer. Method: immunoSEQ multiplex PCR; TCRdb's copy keeps in-frame clones and lacks some. The data contain some 13,000 clones, around 84% of them singletons. Study-level findings and limits: Greater T cell density in blood accompanied longer overall survival. Adjacent lung was found to contain a median around 58 of the top 100 tumor clones. Uninvolved adjacent lung had more T cell clonality than any other tissue, topping tumor. As only one tumor region underwent sequencing, heterogeneity remains possible.

The sequence derives from a male donor at least 60 years old with stage I squamous cell lung carcinoma. The rearrangement joins TRBV10-3 to TRBJ1-2; D may be TRBD1 (6 bases). The sequences come from peripheral blood, collected before any cancer treatment. The CDR3 DNA is TGTGCCATCAGTGCACCGGACAGTAACTATGGCTACACCTTC. Protein product: CAISAPDSNYGYTF.